This entry features one T cell receptor (beta chain) sequence. It has no known antigen specificity. Base quality data are lacking; no much larger clone is found one base away. This entry comes from a study of vaccination and CD4 T cells after COVID-19 (dated by TCRdb to 2021 to 2024). Background for the entire study: Convalescent patients had a positive SARS-CoV-2 result on nasal swab PCR, and of these patients, several had mild disease and one had severe disease. Post-vaccine blood samples were taken a median of approximately 76 days after the second vaccine dose, with a range of 14 to 241 days. The convalescent cohort included six males and four females, with two Hispanic individuals, seven Caucasians, two Asians and one multiracial person. The cultures were stimulated with overlapping spike peptide pools from SARS-CoV-2 and from the common cold coronaviruses HCoV-NL63, HCoV-OC43 and HCoV-229E. Participants got two doses of the Pfizer-BioNTech BNT162b2 vaccine (n=8) or two doses of the Moderna mRNA-1273 vaccine (n=2). In 10 COVID-19 convalescent patients and several infection-naive healthy vaccine recipients, researchers compared the spike-specific CD4+ TCR repertoire from before mRNA vaccination with the repertoire from after. Control cultures used a CEFX viral epitope pool as positive control, an HIV-1 Nef peptide pool as negative control, or no peptide. Post-COVID blood samples were collected from convalescent patients a median of around 96 days after diagnosis, with a range of about 30 to 161 days. Summary of the overall study and its limitations: The median count of SARS-CoV-2-reactive clonotypes went up from around 21 after infection to approximately 40 after vaccination, although the change was not significant. Among convalescent patients, a median around 89% of the SARS-CoV-2-reactive clones seen after vaccination appeared only after vaccination, which suggests priming specific to the vaccine. In convalescent patients, nearly all vaccine-specific clones (304 of 307) were found to be mono-reactive for SARS-CoV-2 spike rather than cross-reactive with common cold coronaviruses. Only a relatively small number of convalescent patients were included in the study, and early timepoints following natural infection were not analyzed.

V lost 0 bases and J lost 2 bases, and the count of bases not matched to a germline gene is 4. CDR1 and CDR2 were assigned from the germline V gene (reference sequence) as LNHDA and SQIVND. The CDR3 holds 16 amino acids from the cysteine to the phenylalanine. Just the 48-base CDR3 DNA is kept, in frame starting at base 1. The library was prepared using PCR. DNA from cultured CD4+ T cells underwent TCR sequencing with the Oncomine TCR Beta short-read assay at the Johns Hopkins FTIC core. The QIAamp micro DNA kit was used to extract genomic DNA from the cultured CD4+ T cells. Oncomine TCR Beta libraries from cultured CD4+ T cells were pooled using unique dual indexes and sequenced on an Illumina iSeq 100. Concerning the study's data processing: Non-productive sequences were removed, and CDR3s that did not start with C, did not end with F or W, or were shorter than 7 amino acids were discarded. Antigen-specific clonotypes were identified using the MANAFEST web application through comparison of peptide-stimulated wells with reference and other culture wells. For a clone to be called positive, the clone needed an FDR below 0.05, an odds ratio above 5, and a productive frequency above 0.1% in at least two of three replicate wells. Cross-reactive clonotypes were defined as significantly expanded in both SARS-CoV-2 spike wells and at least one common cold coronavirus spike condition. Using R version 3.6.1, CDR3 homology was evaluated through Levenshtein distances (stringdist) along with unrooted phylogenetic trees (ape). TCRdb handled the public reads itself, with Q25 trimming in fastp and clone calling in MiXCR, and kept productive beta chains. Each CDR3 protein appears once, grouped with its most common genes and DNA. The V and J calls were determined by TCRdb, not by the authors. The sample table lists about 20,000 distinct CDR3 sequences, approximately 70% of them with a count of one. The top ten clones comprise less than 7% of the sample.

The treatment or condition label on this specimen signifies: approximately nine-day PBMC culture with coronavirus spike peptide pools or control peptides (ViraFEST assay). The study used the ViraFEST assay, which expanded antigen-specific T cells with peptide pools and then identified expanded clonotypes by TCR sequencing. The positive SARS-CoV-2 PCR tests of the convalescent patients were dated from March to December 2020, before the Alpha, Beta and Delta variants emerged in the United States. Each well held 1.5 million to 2.5 million PBMCs cultured with approximately 9.2 ug/ml peptide pools in IMDM containing about 5% human AB serum and 7.5 to 10 IU/ml IL-2. Half of the culture medium was replaced with fresh IL-2-containing medium on days 3 and 7. Once the cells had been in culture for around 10 days, the EasySep CD4+ T cell isolation kit was used to isolate CD4+ T cells by negative selection. Ficoll-Paque Plus gradient centrifugation was used to isolate PBMCs from whole blood, and the isolated PBMCs were then either used fresh or cryopreserved at -140C. Each culture condition was generally run in triplicate wells.

This TCR derives from a human donor who had recovered from COVID-19. Sequenced input: CD4+ T cells from blood, cultured in vitro. The sequence joins TRBV19 to TRBJ1-1, and 9 junctional nucleotides match TRBD1. The CDR3 reads CASSIDGTGRNTEAFF. The nucleotide sequence reads TGTGCCAGTAGTATAGACGGGACAGGGCGTAACACTGAAGCTTTCTTT.